This T cell receptor beta chain was recovered during a study of T cell responses to AZD1222 COVID-19 vaccine. The assay was immunoSEQ multiplex PCR, and TCRdb's table has in-frame clones only and misses some. This table has 130,000 or so clones, 70% to 90% appearing once. Of note for this clone: Its antigen is unknown.

Study-level results: Donors were chiefly white British, with a greater number of females, and clonal diversity was perhaps underestimated.

The source material was peripheral blood, sampled on day 0 of AZD1222 vaccination. This TCR came from an adult in good health.

CDR3 loop: CASSKTGQGTNTEAFF. The DNA for the CDR3 is TGCGCCAGCAGCAAAACGGGACAGGGGACGAACACTGAAGCTTTCTTT. J is TRBJ1-1 and V is TRBV5-1; 10 positions match TRBD1. In germline, CDR1 is SGHRS, CDR2 YFSETQ. The CDR3 sequence is 16 residues long. J was trimmed by 1 base and V by 4 bases; bases with no gene match: 7. Looking up the rest from reference TRBV5-1 and TRBJ1-1 gives the full variable domain: KAGVTQTPRYLIKTRGQQVTLSCSPISGHRSVSWYQQTPGQGLQFLFEYFSETQRNKGNFPGRFSGRQFSNSRSEMNVSTLELGDSALYLCASSKTGQGTNTEAFFGQGTRLTVV.